This TCR beta chain came from a study of blood T cell repertoires in COVID-19. Germline CDR1 and CDR2: ENHRY and SYGVKD. The CDR3 runs to 14 residues. With 6 bases removed from V and 4 bases from J, the gap between germline ends came to 13 bases. Data came from immunoSEQ multiplex PCR; TCRdb stores just in-frame clones and leaves some out. Of 150,000 to 200,000 clones detected, approximately 83% appear once; the ten largest clones hold around 8.2%. The clonotype originates from a man in his fifties or sixties with acute or convalescent COVID-19. The sequencing input was peripheral blood. The chain has TRBV10-3 and TRBJ2-1; D uncertain. In nucleotides, the CDR3 is TGTGCCATCAGCCGAGAGGCTAGGTACAATGAGCAGTTCTTC. It codes for CAISREARYNEQFF.